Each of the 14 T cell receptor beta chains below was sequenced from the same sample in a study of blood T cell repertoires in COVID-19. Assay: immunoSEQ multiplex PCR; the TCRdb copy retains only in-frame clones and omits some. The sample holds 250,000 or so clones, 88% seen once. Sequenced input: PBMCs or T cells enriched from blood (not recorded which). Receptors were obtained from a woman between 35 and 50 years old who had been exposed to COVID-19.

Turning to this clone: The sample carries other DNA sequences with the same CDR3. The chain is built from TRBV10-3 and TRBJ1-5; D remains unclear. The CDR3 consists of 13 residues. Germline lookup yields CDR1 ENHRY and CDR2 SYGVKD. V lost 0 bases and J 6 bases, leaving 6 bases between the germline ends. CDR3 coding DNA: TGTGCCATCAGTGAGTCGCGGGGTCAGCCCCAGCATTTT. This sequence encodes CAISESRGQPQHF.

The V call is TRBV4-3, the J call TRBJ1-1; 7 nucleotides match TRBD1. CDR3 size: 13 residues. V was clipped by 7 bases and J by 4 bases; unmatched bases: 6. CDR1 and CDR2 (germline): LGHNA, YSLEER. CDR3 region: CASNRDRATEAFF. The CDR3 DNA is TGCGCCAGCAACCGAGACAGGGCCACTGAAGCTTTCTTT.

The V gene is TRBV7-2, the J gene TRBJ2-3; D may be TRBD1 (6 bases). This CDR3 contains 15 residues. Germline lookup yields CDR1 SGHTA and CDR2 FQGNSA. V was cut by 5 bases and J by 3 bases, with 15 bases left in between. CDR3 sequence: CASSPAQGRTDTQYF. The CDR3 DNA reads TGTGCCAGCAGCCCCGCACAGGGAAGGACAGATACGCAGTATTTT.

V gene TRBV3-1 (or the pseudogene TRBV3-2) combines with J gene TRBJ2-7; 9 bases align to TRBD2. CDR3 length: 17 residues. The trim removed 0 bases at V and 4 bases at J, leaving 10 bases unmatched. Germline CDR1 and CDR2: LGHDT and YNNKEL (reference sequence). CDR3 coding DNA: TGTGCCAGCAGCCAAGACTATAGGGGACTAGCATTTTACGAGCAGTACGTC. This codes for CASSQDYRGLAFYEQYV.

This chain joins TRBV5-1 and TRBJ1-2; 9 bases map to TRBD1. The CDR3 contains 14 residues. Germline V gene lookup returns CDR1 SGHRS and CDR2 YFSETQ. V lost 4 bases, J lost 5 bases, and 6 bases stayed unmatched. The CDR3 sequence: CASSGTGGGYGYTF. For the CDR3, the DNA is TGCGCCAGCAGCGGAACAGGGGGCGGGTATGGCTACACCTTC.

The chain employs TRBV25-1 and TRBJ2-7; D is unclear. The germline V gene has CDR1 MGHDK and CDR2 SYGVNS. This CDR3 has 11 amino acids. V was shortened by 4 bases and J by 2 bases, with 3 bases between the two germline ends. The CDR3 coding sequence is TGTGCCAGCAGTGTAGCCTACGAGCAGTACTTC. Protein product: CASSVAYEQYF.

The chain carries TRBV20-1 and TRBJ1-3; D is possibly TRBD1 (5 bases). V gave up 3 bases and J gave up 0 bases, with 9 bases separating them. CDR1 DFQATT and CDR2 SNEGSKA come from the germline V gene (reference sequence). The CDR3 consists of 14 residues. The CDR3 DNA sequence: TGCAGTGCTAGTGGGGCGGGCTCTGGAAACACCATATATTTT. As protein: CSASGAGSGNTIYF.

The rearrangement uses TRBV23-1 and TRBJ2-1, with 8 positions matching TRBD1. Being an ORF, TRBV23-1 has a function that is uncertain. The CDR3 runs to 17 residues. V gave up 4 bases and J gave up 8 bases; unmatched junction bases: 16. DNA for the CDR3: TGCGCCAGCAGTCCGCCACTTTCCCGGACAGGGCACCATGAGCAGTTCTTC. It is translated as CASSPPLSRTGHHEQFF.

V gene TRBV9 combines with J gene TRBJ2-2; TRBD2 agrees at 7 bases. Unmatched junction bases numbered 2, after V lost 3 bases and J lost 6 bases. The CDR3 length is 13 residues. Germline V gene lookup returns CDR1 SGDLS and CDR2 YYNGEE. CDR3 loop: CASSALAAGELFF. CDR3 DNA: TGTGCCAGCAGCGCCCTAGCGGCCGGGGAGCTGTTTTTT.

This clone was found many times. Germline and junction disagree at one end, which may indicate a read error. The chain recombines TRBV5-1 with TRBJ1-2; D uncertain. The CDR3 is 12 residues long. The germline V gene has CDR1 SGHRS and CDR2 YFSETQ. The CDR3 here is CASSFSEDGYTF. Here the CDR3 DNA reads TGTGCCAGCAGCTTCTCAGAGGATGGCTACACCTTC. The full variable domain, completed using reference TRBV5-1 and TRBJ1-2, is KAGVTQTPRYLIKTRGQQVTLSCSPISGHRSVSWYQQTPGQGLQFLFEYFSETQRNKGNFPGRFSGRQFSNSRSEMNVSTLELGDSALYLCASSFSEDGYTFGSGTRLTVV.

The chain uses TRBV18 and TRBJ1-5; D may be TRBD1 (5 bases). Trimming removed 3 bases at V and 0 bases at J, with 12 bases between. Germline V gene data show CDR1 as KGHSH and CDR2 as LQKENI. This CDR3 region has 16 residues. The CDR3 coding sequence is TGTGCCAGCTCACCCGCAGGGTTGGCTAGCAATCAGCCCCAGCATTTT. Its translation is CASSPAGLASNQPQHF.

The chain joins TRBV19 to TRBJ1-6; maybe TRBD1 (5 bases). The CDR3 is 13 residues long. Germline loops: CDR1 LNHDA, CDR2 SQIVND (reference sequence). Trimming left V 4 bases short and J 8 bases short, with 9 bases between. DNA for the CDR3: TGTGCCAGTAGTAACGACAGATATTCACCCCTCCACTTT. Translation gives CASSNDRYSPLHF.

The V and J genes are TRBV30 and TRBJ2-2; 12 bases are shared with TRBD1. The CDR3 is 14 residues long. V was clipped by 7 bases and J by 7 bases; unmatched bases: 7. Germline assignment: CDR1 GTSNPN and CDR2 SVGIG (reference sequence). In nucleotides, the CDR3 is TGTGCCTTCTCGGGACAGGGGGCAGTCGGGGAGCTGTTTTTT. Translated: CAFSGQGAVGELFF.

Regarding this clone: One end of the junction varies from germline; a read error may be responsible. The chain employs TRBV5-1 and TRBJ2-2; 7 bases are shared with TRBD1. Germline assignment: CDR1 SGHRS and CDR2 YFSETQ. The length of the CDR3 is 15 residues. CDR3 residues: CASNTGDSPPGELFF. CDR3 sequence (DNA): TGTGCCAGCAACACCGGGGACAGTCCGCCCGGGGAGCTGTTTTTT.